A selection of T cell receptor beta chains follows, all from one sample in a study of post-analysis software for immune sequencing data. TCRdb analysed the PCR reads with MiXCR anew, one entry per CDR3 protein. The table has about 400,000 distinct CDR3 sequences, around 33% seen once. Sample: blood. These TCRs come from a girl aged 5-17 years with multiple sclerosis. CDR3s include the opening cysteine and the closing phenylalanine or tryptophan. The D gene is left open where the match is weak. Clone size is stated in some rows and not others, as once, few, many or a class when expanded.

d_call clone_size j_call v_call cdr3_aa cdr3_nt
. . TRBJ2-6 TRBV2 CASDPETAGANVLTF TGTGCCAGCGATCCCGAGACAGCTGGGGCCAACGTCCTGACTTTC
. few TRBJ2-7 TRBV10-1 CASSPLGEVAVYEQYF TGCGCCAGCAGTCCCCTCGGGGAGGTCGCCGTGTACGAGCAGTACTTC
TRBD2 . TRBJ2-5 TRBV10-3 CAVSEEGLAGWETQYF TGTGCCGTCAGTGAGGAGGGACTAGCGGGGTGGGAGACCCAGTACTTC
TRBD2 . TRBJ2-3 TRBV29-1 CSVALGGGDTQYF TGCAGCGTTGCTTTGGGGGGGGGAGATACGCAGTATTTT
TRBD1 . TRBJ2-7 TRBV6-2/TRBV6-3 CASSYGTGSSYEQYF TGTGCCAGCAGCTACGGGACAGGGAGTTCCTACGAGCAGTACTTC
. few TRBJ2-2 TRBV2 CASSVSGGRTGELFF TGTGCCAGCAGTGTCTCGGGGGGCCGGACCGGGGAGCTGTTTTTT
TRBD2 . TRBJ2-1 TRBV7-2 CASSLRLAGGGYNEQFF TGTGCCAGCAGCCTACGACTAGCGGGGGGAGGGTACAATGAGCAGTTCTTC
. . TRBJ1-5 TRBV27 CASSVKGNQPQHF TGTGCCAGCAGCGTAAAGGGTAATCAGCCCCAGCATTTT
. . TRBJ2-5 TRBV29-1 CSSSDRQETQYF TGCAGCTCATCCGACAGGCAAGAGACCCAGTACTTC
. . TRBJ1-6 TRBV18 CASSPAPRDNSPLHF TGTGCCAGCTCCCCAGCGCCCCGGGATAATTCACCCCTCCACTTT
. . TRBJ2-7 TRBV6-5 CASSYLPDSSTYEQYF TGTGCCAGCAGTTACCTACCGGACAGCTCAACCTACGAGCAGTACTTC
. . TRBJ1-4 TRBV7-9 CVSSLSGTNEKLFF TGTGTCAGCAGCTTGAGTGGAACTAATGAAAAACTGTTTTTT
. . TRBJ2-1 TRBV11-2 CASRGDVGGTPTGNEQFF TGTGCCAGCAGAGGAGACGTGGGTGGGACTCCTACCGGGAATGAGCAGTTCTTC
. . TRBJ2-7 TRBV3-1 CASSQDEGPYEQYF TGTGCCAGCAGCCAAGATGAGGGGCCCTACGAGCAGTACTTC
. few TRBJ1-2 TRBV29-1 CSVSGQGNYGYTF TGCAGCGTTTCGGGACAAGGAAACTATGGCTACACCTTC
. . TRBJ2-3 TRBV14 CASSPLGGLTDTQYF TGTGCCAGCAGCCCCCTAGGGGGTCTCACAGATACGCAGTATTTT
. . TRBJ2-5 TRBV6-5 CASSYSTAQETQYF TGTGCCAGCAGTTACTCGACAGCCCAAGAGACCCAGTACTTC
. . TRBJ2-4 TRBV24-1 CATGDLGRNIQYF TGTGCCACCGGTGATTTGGGGAGAAACATTCAGTACTTC
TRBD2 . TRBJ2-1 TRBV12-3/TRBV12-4 CASNRGGGAYNEQFF TGTGCCAGCAACCGTGGCGGGGGGGCCTACAATGAGCAGTTCTTC
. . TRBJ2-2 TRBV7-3 CASSLTSGANTGELFF TGTGCCAGCAGCTTAACGTCAGGGGCCAACACCGGGGAGCTGTTTTTT
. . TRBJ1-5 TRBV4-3 CASSQDRDRSNQPQHF TGCGCCAGCAGCCAAGATCGGGATCGGAGCAATCAGCCCCAGCATTTT
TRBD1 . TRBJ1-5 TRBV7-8 CASSPDRTGNQPQHF TGTGCCAGCAGCCCGGACCGGACAGGGAATCAGCCCCAGCATTTT
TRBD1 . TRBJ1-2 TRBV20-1 CSARGRGLVSGYTF TGCAGTGCTAGAGGCAGGGGGCTGGTTAGTGGCTACACCTTC
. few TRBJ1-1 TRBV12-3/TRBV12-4 CASSLGRGRGAEAFF TGTGCCAGCAGTTTAGGTAGGGGCAGGGGCGCTGAAGCTTTCTTT
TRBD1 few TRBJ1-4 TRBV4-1 CASSLTGAEKLFF TGCGCCAGCAGCTTGACAGGGGCCGAAAAACTGTTTTTT
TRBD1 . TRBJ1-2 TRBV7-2 CASSSGQGGLVYGYTF TGTGCCAGCAGCTCCGGACAGGGGGGTTTAGTCTATGGCTACACCTTC
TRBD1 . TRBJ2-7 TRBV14 CASSRQGSSHYEQYF TGTGCCAGCAGTAGACAGGGGTCTAGCCACTACGAGCAGTACTTC
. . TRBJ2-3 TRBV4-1 CASSQEWSTAGEDTQYF TGCGCCAGCAGCCAAGAGTGGTCGACAGCCGGCGAAGATACGCAGTATTTT
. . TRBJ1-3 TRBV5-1 CASSLSTATGNTIYF TGCGCCAGCAGCCTCTCGACGGCGACTGGAAACACCATATATTTT
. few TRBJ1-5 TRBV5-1 CASSPGTSVSNQPQHF TGCGCCAGCAGCCCGGGGACCTCGGTTAGCAATCAGCCCCAGCATTTT
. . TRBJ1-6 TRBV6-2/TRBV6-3 CASSYSQPYNSPLHF TGTGCCAGCAGTTACTCGCAGCCTTATAATTCACCCCTCCACTTT
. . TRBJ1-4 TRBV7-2 CASSSTVGLEKLFF TGTGCCAGCAGCTCGACAGTAGGTTTAGAAAAACTGTTTTTT
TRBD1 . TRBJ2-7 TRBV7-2 CASSPRGQDPYEQYF TGTGCCAGCAGCCCTAGGGGACAGGATCCCTACGAGCAGTACTTC
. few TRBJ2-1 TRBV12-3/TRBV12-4 CASSQGTPLNEQFF TGTGCCAGCAGTCAAGGGACTCCCCTCAATGAGCAGTTCTTC
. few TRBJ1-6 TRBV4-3 CASSQVVRPPLHF TGCGCCAGCAGCCAAGTAGTCAGGCCGCCCCTCCACTTT
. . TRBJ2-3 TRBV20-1 CSARLAGRNLDTQYF TGCAGTGCTAGGCTCGCGGGGCGCAACCTAGATACGCAGTATTTT
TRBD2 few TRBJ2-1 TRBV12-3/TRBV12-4 CASGSSGSYNEQFF TGTGCCAGCGGATCTAGCGGCTCCTACAATGAGCAGTTCTTC
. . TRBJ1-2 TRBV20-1 CSAGEDSPYTF TGCAGTGCCGGGGAGGACAGCCCCTACACCTTC
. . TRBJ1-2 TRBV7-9 CASSFLAGKTNYGYTF TGTGCCAGCAGCTTTCTAGCGGGGAAAACTAACTATGGCTACACCTTC
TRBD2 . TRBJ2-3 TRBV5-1 CASSFPIDLAGVEDTQYF TGCGCCAGCAGCTTCCCCATCGATCTAGCGGGGGTGGAAGATACGCAGTATTTT
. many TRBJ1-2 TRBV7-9 CASSSGPDGYTF TGTGCCAGCAGCTCCGGGCCGGATGGCTACACCTTC
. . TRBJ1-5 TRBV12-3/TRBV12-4 CASRAMKAPQHF TGTGCCAGCAGGGCCATGAAGGCGCCCCAGCATTTT
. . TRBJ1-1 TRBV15 CATSEGGLNTEAFF TGTGCCACCTCCGAAGGGGGGCTGAACACTGAAGCTTTCTTT
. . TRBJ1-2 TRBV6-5 CASSGGGYGYTF TGTGCCAGCAGCGGAGGTGGCTATGGCTACACCTTC
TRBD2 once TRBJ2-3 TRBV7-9 CVSSSRAGSTDTQYF TGCGTCAGCAGCTCCAGAGCGGGGAGCACAGATACGCAGTATTTT
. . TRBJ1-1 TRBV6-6 CASSPSAGILMNTEAFF TGTGCCAGCAGTCCTTCCGCCGGGATACTCATGAACACTGAAGCTTTCTTT
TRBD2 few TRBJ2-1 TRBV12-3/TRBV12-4 CASSLALSSGSSYNEQFF TGTGCCAGCAGTTTAGCGCTGTCTAGCGGCAGCTCCTACAATGAGCAGTTCTTC
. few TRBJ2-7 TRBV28 CASRRPGGAVYEQYF TGTGCCAGCAGGAGGCCTGGGGGGGCGGTCTACGAGCAGTACTTC
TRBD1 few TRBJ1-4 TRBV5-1 CASSPGTEPNEKLFF TGCGCCAGCAGCCCCGGGACAGAACCCAATGAAAAACTGTTTTTT
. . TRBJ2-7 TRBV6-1 CASLFSGSYEQYF TGTGCCAGTCTTTTCTCAGGCTCCTACGAGCAGTACTTC
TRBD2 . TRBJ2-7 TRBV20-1 CSAREGGGAYEQYF TGCAGTGCTAGAGAAGGCGGGGGGGCCTACGAGCAGTACTTC
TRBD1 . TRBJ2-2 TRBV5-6 CASSLEGAGNTGELFF TGTGCCAGCAGCTTGGAGGGGGCAGGGAACACCGGGGAGCTGTTTTTT
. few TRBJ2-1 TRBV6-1 CASSESSRRPQVEQFF TGTGCCAGCAGTGAATCGTCAAGGCGGCCGCAAGTGGAGCAGTTCTTC
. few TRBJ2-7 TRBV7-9 CASSLLVRDGEQYF TGTGCCAGCAGCTTACTAGTTCGGGACGGCGAGCAGTACTTC
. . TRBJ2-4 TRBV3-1 CASSPADRLEGQYF TGTGCCAGCAGCCCAGCTGACAGGTTAGAGGGGCAGTACTTC
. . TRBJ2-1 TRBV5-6 CASHKGGLLSSYNEQFF TGTGCCAGCCATAAAGGGGGTCTCCTTAGCTCCTACAATGAGCAGTTCTTC
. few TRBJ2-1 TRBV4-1 CASSQAVWGSYNEQFF TGCGCCAGCAGCCAAGCTGTATGGGGCTCCTACAATGAGCAGTTCTTC
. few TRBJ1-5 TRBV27 CASSRTPSNNQPQHF TGTGCCAGCAGTCGGACACCTTCTAACAATCAGCCCCAGCATTTT
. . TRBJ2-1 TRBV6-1 CASSEWGQAEQFF TGTGCCAGCAGTGAATGGGGTCAGGCTGAGCAGTTCTTC
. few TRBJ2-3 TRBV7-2 CASSPWGGAELGTQYF TGTGCCAGCAGCCCCTGGGGGGGGGCAGAATTGGGTACGCAGTATTTT